This T cell receptor beta chain was captured in a study of cytomegalovirus exposure and HLA in healthy donors. Study-level results: About 180 TCR beta chains were listed as cytomegalovirus-associated. According to a subsequent analysis, TCR clusters identified in the first cohort showed a tendency to co-occur across the 100 to 150 validation repertoires.

Data came from immunoSEQ multiplex PCR; TCRdb stores just in-frame clones and leaves some out. The sample lists approximately 71,000 clones, roughly nine tenths occurring once. CDR3 length equals 14 residues. J was trimmed by 4 bases and V by 8 bases; bases with no gene match: 8. Looked up from germline, CDR1 is MNHEY and CDR2 is SVGAGI. Notes on this clone: Its target is unknown.

Material for sequencing was PBMCs. The genes are TRBV6-5 and TRBJ1-5; 7 nucleotides line up with TRBD1. The receptor was derived from a man younger than 35 in good health and CMV-seronegative. This chain's CDR3 is CASRRQGLNQPQHF. The CDR3 DNA sequence: TGTGCCAGCCGGAGACAGGGATTAAATCAGCCCCAGCATTTT.